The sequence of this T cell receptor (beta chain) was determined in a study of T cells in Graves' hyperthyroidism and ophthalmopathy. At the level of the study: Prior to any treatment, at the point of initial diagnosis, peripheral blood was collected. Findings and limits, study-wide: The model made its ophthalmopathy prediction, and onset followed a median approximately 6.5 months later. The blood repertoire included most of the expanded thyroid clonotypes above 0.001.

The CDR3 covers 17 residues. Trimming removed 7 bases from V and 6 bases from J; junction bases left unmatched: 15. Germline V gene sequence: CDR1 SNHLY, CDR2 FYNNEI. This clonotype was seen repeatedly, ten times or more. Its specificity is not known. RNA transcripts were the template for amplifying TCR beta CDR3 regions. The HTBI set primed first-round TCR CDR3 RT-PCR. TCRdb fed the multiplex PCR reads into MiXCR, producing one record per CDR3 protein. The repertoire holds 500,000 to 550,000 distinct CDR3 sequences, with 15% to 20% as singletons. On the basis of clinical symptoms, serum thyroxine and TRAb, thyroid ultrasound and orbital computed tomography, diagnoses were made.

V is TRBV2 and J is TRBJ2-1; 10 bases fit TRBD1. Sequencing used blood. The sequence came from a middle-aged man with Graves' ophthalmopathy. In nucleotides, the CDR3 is TGTGCCAGCAATCAACCCCGGGGGACAGGGGCGGGCAATGAGCAGTTCTTC. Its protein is CASNQPRGTGAGNEQFF.